The T cell receptor beta chain described here comes from a study of low-dose radiotherapy and immunotherapy resistance in tumors. Overall study: Each fraction for Cohort 1 was 0.5 Gy, given every 2 weeks, and the total came to 6.5 Gy. Each fraction given to Cohort 2 every two weeks delivered 1 Gy, and the total reached 13 Gy over 26 weeks.

This CDR3 spans 14 amino acids. Germline loops: CDR1 SGHAT, CDR2 FQNNGV. The V gene lost 3 bases and the J gene lost 0 bases, with 9 bases spanning the gap. Time point reported: after trial treatment. Treatment indicated: LDRT plus nivolumab, ipilimumab, low-dose cyclophosphamide and aspirin (RACIN trial). Every donor's regimen consisted of nivolumab, ipilimumab, aspirin, low-dose cyclophosphamide and low-dose radiotherapy. Patients qualified if they had advanced solid tumors that lacked tumor-infiltrating lymphocytes. TRAV- and TRBV-specific primers primed first-strand cDNA, covering alpha and beta chains. With a constant-region primer and a V-primer adapter, TCRs were subjected to roughly 20 PCR cycles of amplification. TCRdb passed the reads through MiXCR, listing each CDR3 protein once. The sample lists approximately 100,000 distinct CDR3 sequences; roughly 20% were seen once. In its sample, this clonotype was seen many times.

This receptor was identified in a male donor with prostate cancer. The specimen comprised PBMCs, sampled after low-dose radiotherapy plus immunotherapy. The chain links TRBV11-2 to TRBJ2-7; TRBD1 might be the D (5 bases). CDR3: CASSFSRDSYEQYF. DNA for the CDR3: TGTGCCAGCAGCTTCAGCAGGGACTCCTACGAGCAGTACTTC.